Below, 2 T cell receptor beta chains from the same sample are listed, as sequenced in a study of CD8 T cell repertoires and HIV-1 epitope variants. Sequencing used immunoSEQ multiplex PCR; TCRdb keeps in-frame clones, though not all of them. This sample carries 2,500 or so clones, around 60% of them seen once, and the ten largest clones take around 46%. Their antigens remain unidentified. Sequencing was done on a sample of cultured CD8+ T cells derived from PBMCs. These receptors were taken from a male donor with HIV.

The J gene is TRBJ2-7, the V gene TRBV5-4; 8 bases are a match to TRBD1. The CDR3 consists of 14 residues. Germline V gene lookup returns CDR1 SGHNT and CDR2 YYREEE (reference sequence). V trimming: 2 bases; J trimming: 1 base; junction bases outside the gene matches: 2. The DNA of the CDR3 is TGTGCCAGCAGCTTCGGACAGGGTTCCTACGAGCAGTACTTC. Translation gives CASSFGQGSYEQYF. Complete variable domain (other parts from reference TRBV5-4 and TRBJ2-7): ETGVTQSPTHLIKTRGQQVTLRCSSQSGHNTVSWYQQALGQGPQFIFQYYREEENGRGNFPPRFSGLQFPNYSSELNVNALELDDSALYLCASSFGQGSYEQYFGPGTRLTVT.

The V and J genes are TRBV5-1 and TRBJ2-7; 8 bases are shared with TRBD2. CDR3 length equals 15 residues. V trimming: 4 bases; J trimming: 0 bases; junction bases outside the gene matches: 6. Germline loops: CDR1 SGHRS, CDR2 YFSETQ. CDR3 bases: TGCGCCAGCAGCCCTCTAGGGACTAGCTCCTACGAGCAGTACTTC. Its protein product is CASSPLGTSSYEQYF.